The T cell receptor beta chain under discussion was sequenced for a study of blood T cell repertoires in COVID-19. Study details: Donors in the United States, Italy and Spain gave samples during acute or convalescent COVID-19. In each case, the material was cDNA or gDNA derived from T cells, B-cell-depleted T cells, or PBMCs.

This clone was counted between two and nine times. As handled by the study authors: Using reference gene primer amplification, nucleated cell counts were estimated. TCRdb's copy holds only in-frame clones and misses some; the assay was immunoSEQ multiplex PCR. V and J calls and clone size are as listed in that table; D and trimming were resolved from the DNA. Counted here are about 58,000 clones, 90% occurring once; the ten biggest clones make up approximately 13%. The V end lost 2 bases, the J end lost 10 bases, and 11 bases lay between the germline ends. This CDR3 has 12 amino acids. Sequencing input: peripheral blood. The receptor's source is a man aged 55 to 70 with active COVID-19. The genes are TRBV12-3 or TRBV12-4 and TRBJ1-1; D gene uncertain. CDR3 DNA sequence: TGTGCCAGCAGTTTACCAGACTTCAGAGCTTTCTTT. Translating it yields CASSLPDFRAFF.